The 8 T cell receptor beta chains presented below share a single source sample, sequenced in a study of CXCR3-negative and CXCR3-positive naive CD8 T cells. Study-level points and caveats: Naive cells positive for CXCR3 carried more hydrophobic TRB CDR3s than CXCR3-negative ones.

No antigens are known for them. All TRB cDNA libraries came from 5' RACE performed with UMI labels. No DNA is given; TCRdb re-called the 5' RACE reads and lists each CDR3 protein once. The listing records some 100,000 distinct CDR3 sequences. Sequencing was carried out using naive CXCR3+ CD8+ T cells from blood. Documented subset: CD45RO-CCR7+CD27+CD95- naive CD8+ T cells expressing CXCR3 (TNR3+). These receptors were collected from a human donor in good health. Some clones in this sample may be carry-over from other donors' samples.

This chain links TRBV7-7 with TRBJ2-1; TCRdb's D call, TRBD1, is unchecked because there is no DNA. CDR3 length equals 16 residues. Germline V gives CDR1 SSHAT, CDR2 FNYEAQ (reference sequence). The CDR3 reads CASSPLGQEPSNEQFF.

The CDR3 is CASSNSVTVPGESTGELFF. This rearrangement joins TRBV7-8 to TRBJ2-2; TCRdb outputs TRBD2, but without DNA this stays unchecked. Germline loops: CDR1 SGHVS, CDR2 FQNEAQ. The CDR3 is 19 residues long.

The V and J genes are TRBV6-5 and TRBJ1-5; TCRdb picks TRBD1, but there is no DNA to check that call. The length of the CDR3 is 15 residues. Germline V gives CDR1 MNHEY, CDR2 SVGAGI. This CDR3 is CASSPYVFGDQPQHF.

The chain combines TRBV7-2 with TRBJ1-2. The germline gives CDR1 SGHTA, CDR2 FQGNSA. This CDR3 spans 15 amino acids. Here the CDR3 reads CASSVTSGTADGYTF.

The CDR3 sequence is CASSPPGTGIYEQYF. V and J are TRBV7-9 and TRBJ2-7; TCRdb designates TRBD1, a call that cannot be tested without DNA. The germline CDR1 and CDR2 sequences are SEHNR and FQNEAQ (reference sequence). The CDR3 loop spans 15 amino acids.

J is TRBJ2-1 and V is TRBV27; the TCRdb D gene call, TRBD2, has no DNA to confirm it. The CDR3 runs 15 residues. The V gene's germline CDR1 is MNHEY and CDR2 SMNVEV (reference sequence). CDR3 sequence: CASSFGLAGGNEQFF.

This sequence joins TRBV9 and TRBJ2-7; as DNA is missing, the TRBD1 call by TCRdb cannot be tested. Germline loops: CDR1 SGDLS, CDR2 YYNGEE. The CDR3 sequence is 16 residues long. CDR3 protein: CASSVEDDRWTYEQYF.

CDR3 protein: CASSRGTIYEQYF. The chain has TRBV12-3 or TRBV12-4 and TRBJ2-7; TCRdb's assignment of TRBD1 cannot be checked, as there is no DNA. There are 13 residues in the CDR3.